This is a list of T cell receptor beta chains from one sample in a study of monozygotic twins with inflammatory bowel disease. TCRdb reprocessed the 5' RACE reads; each CDR3 protein has one entry and no DNA is given. The sample has about 380,000 distinct CDR3 sequences; the top ten hold just over 2.5%. Sequenced input: blood. These receptor sequences come from a human donor with ulcerative colitis or Crohn's disease, or a healthy co-twin of an affected twin (not recorded which). Each CDR3 is given with its conserved first and last residue.

cdr3_length: 17; j_call: TRBJ1-1; v_call: TRBV27; cdr3_aa: CASSVLPGQRMNTEAFF
cdr3_length: 22; j_call: TRBJ1-5; v_call: TRBV20-1; cdr3_aa: CSARDLQGGHNIGGVSNQPQHF
cdr3_length: 23; j_call: TRBJ1-3; v_call: TRBV9; cdr3_aa: CASSVVPEQGLSAGLPSGNTIYF
cdr3_length: 12; j_call: TRBJ1-5; v_call: TRBV15; cdr3_aa: CATGQINQPQHF
cdr3_length: 14; j_call: TRBJ1-5; v_call: TRBV20-1; cdr3_aa: CSAATQGFGQPQHF
cdr3_length: 16; j_call: TRBJ2-3; v_call: TRBV6-5; cdr3_aa: CASSYLAGGGEDTQYF
cdr3_length: 11; j_call: TRBJ2-7; v_call: TRBV20-1; cdr3_aa: CSAKELYEQYF
cdr3_length: 15; j_call: TRBJ2-5; v_call: TRBV7-2; cdr3_aa: CASSFSRGLEETQYF
cdr3_length: 13; j_call: TRBJ2-5; v_call: TRBV6-6; cdr3_aa: CASSYSKHGTQYF
cdr3_length: 15; j_call: TRBJ2-1; v_call: TRBV5-1; cdr3_aa: CASSSYPTGHNEQFF
cdr3_length: 16; j_call: TRBJ2-5; v_call: TRBV4-2; cdr3_aa: CASSQVLASSQETQYF
cdr3_length: 15; j_call: TRBJ2-7; v_call: TRBV11-3; cdr3_aa: CASSQGSGFAYEQYF
cdr3_length: 16; j_call: TRBJ1-4; v_call: TRBV18; cdr3_aa: CASSPQMLADNEKLFF
cdr3_length: 14; j_call: TRBJ2-7; v_call: TRBV4-1; cdr3_aa: CASSPAGITYEQYF
cdr3_length: 15; j_call: TRBJ2-7; v_call: TRBV20-1; cdr3_aa: CSARDGTSVTYEQYF
cdr3_length: 17; j_call: TRBJ1-3; v_call: TRBV5-1; cdr3_aa: CASSWPEGTGSGNTIYF
cdr3_length: 18; j_call: TRBJ2-3; v_call: TRBV18; cdr3_aa: CASSPTAGTGEFRDTQYF
cdr3_length: 17; j_call: TRBJ2-1; v_call: TRBV4-2; cdr3_aa: CASSQHADRGHYNEQFF
cdr3_length: 16; j_call: TRBJ1-1; v_call: TRBV29-1; cdr3_aa: CSVEDRDRGWNTEAFF
cdr3_length: 19; j_call: TRBJ1-6; v_call: TRBV4-3; cdr3_aa: CASSQDGLRLSSYNSPLHF
cdr3_length: 19; j_call: TRBJ1-6; v_call: TRBV6-2/TRBV6-3; cdr3_aa: CASSRPILGQGLYNSPLHF
cdr3_length: 16; j_call: TRBJ2-1; v_call: TRBV19; cdr3_aa: CASSIGTEYSYNEQFF